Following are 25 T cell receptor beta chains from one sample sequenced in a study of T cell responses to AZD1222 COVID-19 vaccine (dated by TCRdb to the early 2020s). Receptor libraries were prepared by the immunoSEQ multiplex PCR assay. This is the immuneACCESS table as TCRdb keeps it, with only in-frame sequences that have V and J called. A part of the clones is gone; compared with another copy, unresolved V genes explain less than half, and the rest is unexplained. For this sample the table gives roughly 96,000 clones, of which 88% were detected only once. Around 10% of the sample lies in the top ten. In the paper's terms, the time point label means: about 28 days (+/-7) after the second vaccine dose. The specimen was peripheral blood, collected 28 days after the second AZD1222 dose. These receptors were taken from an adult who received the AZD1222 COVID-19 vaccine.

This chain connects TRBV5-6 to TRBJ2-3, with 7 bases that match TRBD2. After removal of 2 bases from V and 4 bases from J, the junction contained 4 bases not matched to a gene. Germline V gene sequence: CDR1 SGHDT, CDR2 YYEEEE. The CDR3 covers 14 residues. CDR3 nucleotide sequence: TGTGCCAGCAGCTTCAGCGGGGTCCCAGATACGCAGTATTTT. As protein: CASSFSGVPDTQYF.

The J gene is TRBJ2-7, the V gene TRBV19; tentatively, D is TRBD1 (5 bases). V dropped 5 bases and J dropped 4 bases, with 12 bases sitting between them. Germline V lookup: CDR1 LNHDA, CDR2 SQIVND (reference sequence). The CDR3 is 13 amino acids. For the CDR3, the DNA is TGTGCCAGTAGTCGTCAGGGAAGGTACGAGCAGTACTTC. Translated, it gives CASSRQGRYEQYF.

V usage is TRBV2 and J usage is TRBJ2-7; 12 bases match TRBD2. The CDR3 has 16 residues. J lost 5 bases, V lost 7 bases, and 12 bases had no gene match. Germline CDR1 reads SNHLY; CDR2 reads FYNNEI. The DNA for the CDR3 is TGTGCCAGCAAAACTAGCGGGGGGAACAGCATACACGAGCAGTACTTC. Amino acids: CASKTSGGNSIHEQYF.

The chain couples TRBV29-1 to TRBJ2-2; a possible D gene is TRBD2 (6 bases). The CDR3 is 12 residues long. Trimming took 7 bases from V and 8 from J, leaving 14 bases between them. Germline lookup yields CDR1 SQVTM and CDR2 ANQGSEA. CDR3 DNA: TGCAGCGCCCCGGGGGTGAAGGGGGAGCTGTTTTTT. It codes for CSAPGVKGELFF.

CDR3: CASSPSGTGKREQYF. The CDR3 nucleotides are TGTGCCAGCTCCCCCTCCGGGACAGGGAAACGCGAGCAGTACTTC. The rearrangement uses TRBV9 and TRBJ2-7, with TRBD1 matching 9 bases. Losses at the gene ends were 7 bases for V and 6 bases for J; bases not matched to a gene: 14. Germline V gene lookup returns CDR1 SGDLS and CDR2 YYNGEE. The CDR3 has 15 residues. The full variable domain, completed using reference TRBV9 and TRBJ2-7, is DSGVTQTPKHLITATGQRVTLRCSPRSGDLSVYWYQQSLDQGLQFLIQYYNGEERAKGNILERFSAQQFPDLHSELNLSSLELGDSALYFCASSPSGTGKREQYFGPGTRLTVT.

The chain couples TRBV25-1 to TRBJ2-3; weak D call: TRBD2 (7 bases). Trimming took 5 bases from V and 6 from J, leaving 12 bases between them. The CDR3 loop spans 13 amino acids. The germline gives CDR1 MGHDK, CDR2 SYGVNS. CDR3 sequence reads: CASSLAGADTQYF. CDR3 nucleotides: TGTGCCAGCAGTTTGGCGGGGGCCGATACGCAGTATTTT.

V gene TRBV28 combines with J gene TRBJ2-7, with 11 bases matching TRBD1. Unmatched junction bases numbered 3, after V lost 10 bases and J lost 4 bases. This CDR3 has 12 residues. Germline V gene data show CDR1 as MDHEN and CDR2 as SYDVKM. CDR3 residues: CATGDRGYEQYF. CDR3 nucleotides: TGTGCCACCGGGGACAGGGGGTACGAGCAGTACTTC. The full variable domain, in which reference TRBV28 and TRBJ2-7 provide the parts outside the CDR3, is DVKVTQSSRYLVKRTGEKVFLECVQDMDHENMFWYRQDPGLGLRLIYFSYDVKMKEKGDIPEGYSVSREKKERFSLILESASTNQTSMYLCATGDRGYEQYFGPGTRLTVT.

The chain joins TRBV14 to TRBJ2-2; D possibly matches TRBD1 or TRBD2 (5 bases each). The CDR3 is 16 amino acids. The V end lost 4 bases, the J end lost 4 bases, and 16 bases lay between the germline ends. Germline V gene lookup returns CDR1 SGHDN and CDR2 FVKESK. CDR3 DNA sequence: TGTGCCAGCAGCCCCTACTGGGGGATCACCACCGGGGAGCTGTTTTTT. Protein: CASSPYWGITTGELFF.

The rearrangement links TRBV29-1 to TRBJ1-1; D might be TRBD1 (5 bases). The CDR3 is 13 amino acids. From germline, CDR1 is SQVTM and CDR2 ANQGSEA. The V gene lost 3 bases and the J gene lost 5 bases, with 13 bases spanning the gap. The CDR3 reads CSVDSGKVTEAFF. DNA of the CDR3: TGCAGCGTTGACTCAGGGAAGGTTACTGAAGCTTTCTTT.

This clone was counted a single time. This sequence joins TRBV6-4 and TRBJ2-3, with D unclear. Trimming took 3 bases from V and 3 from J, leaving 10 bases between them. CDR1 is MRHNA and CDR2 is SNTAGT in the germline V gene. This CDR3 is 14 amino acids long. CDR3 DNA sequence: TGTGCCAGCAGTGAAAAGGGCTCGACAGATACGCAGTATTTT. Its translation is CASSEKGSTDTQYF.

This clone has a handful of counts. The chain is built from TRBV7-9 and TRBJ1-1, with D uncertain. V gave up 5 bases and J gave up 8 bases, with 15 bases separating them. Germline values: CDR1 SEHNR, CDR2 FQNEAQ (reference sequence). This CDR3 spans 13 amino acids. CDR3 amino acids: CASSPNRPSEAFF. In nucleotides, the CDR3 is TGTGCCAGCAGCCCGAACAGACCTTCGGAAGCTTTCTTT. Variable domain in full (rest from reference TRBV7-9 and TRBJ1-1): DTGVSQNPRHKITKRGQNVTFRCDPISEHNRLYWYRQTLGQGPEFLTYFQNEAQLEKSRLLSDRFSAERPKGSFSTLEIQRTEQGDSAMYLCASSPNRPSEAFFGQGTRLTVV.

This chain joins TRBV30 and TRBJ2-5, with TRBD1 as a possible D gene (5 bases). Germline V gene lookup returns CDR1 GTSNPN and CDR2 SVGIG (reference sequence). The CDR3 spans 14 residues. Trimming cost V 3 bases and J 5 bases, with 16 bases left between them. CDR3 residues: CAWSESAGWETQYF. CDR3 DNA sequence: TGTGCCTGGAGCGAGTCAGCAGGGTGGGAGACCCAGTACTTC.

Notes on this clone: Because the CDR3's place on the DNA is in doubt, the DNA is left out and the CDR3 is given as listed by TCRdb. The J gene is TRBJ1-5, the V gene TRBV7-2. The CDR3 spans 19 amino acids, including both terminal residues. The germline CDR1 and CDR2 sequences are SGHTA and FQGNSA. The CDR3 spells CASSLLNPFGSGWNQPQHF.

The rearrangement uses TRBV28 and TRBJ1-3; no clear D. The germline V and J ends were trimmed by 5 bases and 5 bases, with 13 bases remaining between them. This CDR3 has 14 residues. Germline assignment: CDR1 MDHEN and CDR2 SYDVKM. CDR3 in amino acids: CASSPRAGRNTIYF. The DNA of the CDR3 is TGTGCCAGCAGTCCCCGGGCAGGCCGAAACACCATATATTTT.

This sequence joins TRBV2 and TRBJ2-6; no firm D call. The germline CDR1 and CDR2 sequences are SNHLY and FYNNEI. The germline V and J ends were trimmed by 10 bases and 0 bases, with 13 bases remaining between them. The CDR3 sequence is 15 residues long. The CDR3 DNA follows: TGTGCCACTACTCCGGATGTCTCTGGGGCCAACGTCCTGACTTTC. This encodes CATTPDVSGANVLTF.

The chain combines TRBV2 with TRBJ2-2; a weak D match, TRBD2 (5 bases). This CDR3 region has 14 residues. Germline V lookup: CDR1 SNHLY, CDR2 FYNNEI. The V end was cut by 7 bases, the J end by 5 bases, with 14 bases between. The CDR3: CASISGGRTGELFF. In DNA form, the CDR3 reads TGTGCCAGCATCTCCGGAGGTCGGACCGGGGAGCTGTTTTTT. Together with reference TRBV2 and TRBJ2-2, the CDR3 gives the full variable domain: EPEVTQTPSHQVTQMGQEVILRCVPISNHLYFYWYRQILGQKVEFLVSFYNNEISEKSEIFDDQFSVERPDGSNFTLKIRSTKLEDSAMYFCASISGGRTGELFFGEGSRLTVL.

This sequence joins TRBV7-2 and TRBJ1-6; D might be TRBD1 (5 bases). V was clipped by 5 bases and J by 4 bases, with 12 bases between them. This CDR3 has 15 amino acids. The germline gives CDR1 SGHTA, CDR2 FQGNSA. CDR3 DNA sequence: TGTGCCAGCAGCCTTTCCGGGACTTATAATTCACCCCTCCACTTT. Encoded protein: CASSLSGTYNSPLHF. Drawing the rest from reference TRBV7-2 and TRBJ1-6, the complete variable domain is GAGVSQSPSNKVTEKGKDVELRCDPISGHTALYWYRQSLGQGLEFLIYFQGNSAPDKSGLPSDRFSAERTGGSVSTLTIQRTQQEDSAVYLCASSLSGTYNSPLHFGNGTRLTVT.

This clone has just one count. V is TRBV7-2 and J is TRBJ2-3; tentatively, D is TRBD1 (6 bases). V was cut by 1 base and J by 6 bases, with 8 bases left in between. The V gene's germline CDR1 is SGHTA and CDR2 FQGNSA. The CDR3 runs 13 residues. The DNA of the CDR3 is TGTGCCAGCAGCTTAGTGGGGGCGGATACGCAGTATTTT. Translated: CASSLVGADTQYF.

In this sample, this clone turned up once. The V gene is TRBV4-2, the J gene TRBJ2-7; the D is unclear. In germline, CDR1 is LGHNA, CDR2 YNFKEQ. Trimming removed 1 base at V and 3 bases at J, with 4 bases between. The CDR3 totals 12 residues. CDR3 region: CASSQVGYEQYF. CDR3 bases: TGTGCCAGCAGCCAAGTAGGCTACGAGCAGTACTTC.

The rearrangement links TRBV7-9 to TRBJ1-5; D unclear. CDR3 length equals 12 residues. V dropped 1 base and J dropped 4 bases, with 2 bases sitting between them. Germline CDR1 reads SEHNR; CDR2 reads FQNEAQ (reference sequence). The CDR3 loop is CASSLDNQPQHF. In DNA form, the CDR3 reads TGTGCCAGCAGCTTAGATAATCAGCCCCAGCATTTT.

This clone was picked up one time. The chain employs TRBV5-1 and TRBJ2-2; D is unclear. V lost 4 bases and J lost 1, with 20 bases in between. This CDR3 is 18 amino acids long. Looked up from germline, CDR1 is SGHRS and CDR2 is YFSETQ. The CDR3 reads CASSPSGVAVLNTGELFF. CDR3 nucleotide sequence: TGCGCCAGCAGCCCGTCAGGTGTGGCGGTTCTGAACACCGGGGAGCTGTTTTTT. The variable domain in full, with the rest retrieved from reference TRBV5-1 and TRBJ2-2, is KAGVTQTPRYLIKTRGQQVTLSCSPISGHRSVSWYQQTPGQGLQFLFEYFSETQRNKGNFPGRFSGRQFSNSRSEMNVSTLELGDSALYLCASSPSGVAVLNTGELFFGEGSRLTVL.

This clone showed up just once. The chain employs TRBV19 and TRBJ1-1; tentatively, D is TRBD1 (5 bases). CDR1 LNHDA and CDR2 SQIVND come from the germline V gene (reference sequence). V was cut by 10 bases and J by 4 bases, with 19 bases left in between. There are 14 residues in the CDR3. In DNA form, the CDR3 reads TGTGCCACCTCATTCACGGGGGACGGCACTGAAGCTTTCTTT. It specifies CATSFTGDGTEAFF.

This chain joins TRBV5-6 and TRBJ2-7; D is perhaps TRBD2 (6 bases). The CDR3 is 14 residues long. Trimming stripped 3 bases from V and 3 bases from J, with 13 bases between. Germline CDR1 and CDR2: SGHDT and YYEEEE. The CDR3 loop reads CASSSTRGDYEQYF. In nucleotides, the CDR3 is TGTGCCAGCAGCTCGACGCGGGGCGACTACGAGCAGTACTTC.

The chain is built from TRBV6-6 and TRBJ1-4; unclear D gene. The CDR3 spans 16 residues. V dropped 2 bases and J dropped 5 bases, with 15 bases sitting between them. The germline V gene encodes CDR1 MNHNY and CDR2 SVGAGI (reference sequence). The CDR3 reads CASSYNQGSWNEKLFF. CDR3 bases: TGTGCCAGCAGTTACAATCAAGGGTCCTGGAATGAAAAACTGTTTTTT.

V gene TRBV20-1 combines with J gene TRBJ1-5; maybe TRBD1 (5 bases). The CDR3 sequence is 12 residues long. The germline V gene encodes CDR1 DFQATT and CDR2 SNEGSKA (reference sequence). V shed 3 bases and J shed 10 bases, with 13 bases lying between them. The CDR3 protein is CSASRWGDPQHF. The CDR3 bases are TGCAGTGCTAGTAGGTGGGGGGACCCCCAGCATTTT.